A single sample is the source of the 18 T cell receptor beta chains below, sequenced in a study of radiotherapy plus CTLA-4 blockade in lung cancer. Method: immunoSEQ multiplex PCR; TCRdb's copy keeps in-frame clones and lacks some. The sample yields 25,000 to 30,000 clones, about 75% seen once. Sequences were derived from peripheral blood, sampled from a patient treated with radiotherapy plus ipilimumab. The source of these receptors is a human donor with non-small cell lung cancer that progressed on radiotherapy plus ipilimumab.

This clone was picked up a small number of times. This specimen includes other DNA sequences encoding the same CDR3. The V gene is TRBV4-2, the J gene TRBJ2-3, with D unresolved. The CDR3 contains 14 residues. Trimming pared 0 bases from V and 0 bases from J, leaving 4 bases between. Per the germline V gene, CDR1 is LGHNA and CDR2 is YNFKEQ. CDR3: CASSQDGSTDTQYF. In DNA form, the CDR3 reads TGTGCCAGCAGCCAAGACGGCAGCACAGATACGCAGTATTTT.

This clone has just a few counts. One end of the junction is discordant with germline, which a read error may explain. The CDR3 nucleotides read TGTGCCAGCAGCCATCAGACAGGGGAAGCTTTCTTT. Its translation: CASSHQTGEAFF. The chain links TRBV4-1 to TRBJ1-1; 7 bases align to TRBD1. CDR3 length: 12 amino acids. Germline-derived CDR1 and CDR2 are MGHRA and YSYEKL.

CDR3 sequence reads: CASSQDLTAGADTQYF. DNA of the CDR3: TGTGCCAGCAGCCAAGATCTTACAGCGGGGGCAGATACGCAGTATTTT. The V and J genes are TRBV4-2 and TRBJ2-3, with TRBD2 identical over 8 bases. CDR1 and CDR2 (germline): LGHNA, YNFKEQ. The V and J ends lost 0 bases and 4 bases, in that order; junction bases with no gene match: 6. The CDR3 runs 16 residues.

The CDR3 region is CAWSVSGGTGELFF. The DNA of the CDR3 is TGTGCCTGGAGTGTTAGCGGGGGGACCGGGGAGCTGTTTTTT. This chain uses TRBV30 with TRBJ2-2, with 10 positions matching TRBD2. The CDR3 has 14 amino acids. The V segment lost 0 bases and the J segment 5 bases; nucleotides outside the gene matches: 0. The germline gives CDR1 GTSNPN, CDR2 SVGIG (reference sequence).

J is TRBJ2-6 and V is TRBV27; D is ambiguous. Germline values: CDR1 MNHEY, CDR2 SMNVEV (reference sequence). This CDR3 comprises 15 residues. V lost 3 bases, J lost 2 bases, and 8 bases lay in between. Here the CDR3 reads CASSFVSTGANVLTF. The CDR3 region has the DNA TGTGCCAGCAGTTTCGTCAGTACTGGGGCCAACGTCCTGACTTTC.

The chain carries TRBV4-1 and TRBJ2-7; TRBD1 aligns across 12 bases. The CDR3 contains 15 residues. V dropped 4 bases and J dropped 4; count of bases not matched to a gene: 5. CDR1 is MGHRA, CDR2 YSYEKL, per germline. For the CDR3, the DNA is TGCGCCAGCAGCCCAGGGACAGGGGGCAGGTACGAGCAGTACTTC. Translation gives CASSPGTGGRYEQYF.

The chain employs TRBV7-2 and TRBJ2-3; D is uncertain. The CDR3 spans 11 residues. CDR1 SGHTA and CDR2 FQGNSA come from the germline V gene. The V end was cut by 8 bases, the J end by 4 bases, with 7 bases between. The CDR3 nucleotides read TGTGCCAGCTCGGATTCAGATACGCAGTATTTT. Translation gives CASSDSDTQYF.

The gene calls are TRBV9 and TRBJ2-5, with 14 bases identical to TRBD2. This CDR3 spans 15 amino acids. The V gene's germline CDR1 is SGDLS and CDR2 YYNGEE. V lost 4 bases, J lost 6 bases, and 5 bases stayed unmatched. The CDR3 loop is CASSPTSGGAQTQYF. The CDR3 region has the DNA TGTGCCAGCAGCCCGACTAGCGGGGGGGCACAGACCCAGTACTTC.

The chain employs TRBV27 and TRBJ2-5, with 13 bases fitting TRBD2. After removal of 2 bases from V and 5 bases from J, the junction contained 2 bases not matched to a gene. The CDR3 is 15 amino acids. Germline loops: CDR1 MNHEY, CDR2 SMNVEV (reference sequence). The CDR3 sequence: CASSLRTSGSETQYF. As DNA, the CDR3 is TGTGCCAGCAGTTTACGGACTAGCGGGAGTGAGACCCAGTACTTC.

The gene calls are TRBV10-3 and TRBJ2-3; D possibly corresponds to TRBD2 (7 bases). V gave up 10 bases and J gave up 1 base, with 15 bases separating them. CDR3 length equals 14 residues. Germline CDR1 ENHRY, CDR2 SYGVKD. DNA for the CDR3: TGTGCCACCTCGGGGGGCGGTGGCACAGATACGCAGTATTTT. Translating gives CATSGGGGTDTQYF.

This chain joins TRBV27 and TRBJ1-1, with D perhaps matching TRBD1 (5 bases). This CDR3 has 14 residues. V lost 4 bases, J lost 5 bases, and 14 bases lay in between. Looked up from germline, CDR1 is MNHEY and CDR2 is SMNVEV (reference sequence). The CDR3 sequence is CASSWEGLFTEAFF. The CDR3 DNA reads as TGTGCCAGCAGTTGGGAGGGGCTCTTTACTGAAGCTTTCTTT.

V is TRBV30 and J is TRBJ1-3; a weak D match, TRBD1 (5 bases). V was clipped by 5 bases and J by 0 bases, with 14 bases between them. The CDR3 consists of 15 residues. Germline V gene data show CDR1 as GTSNPN and CDR2 as SVGIG (reference sequence). The CDR3 reads CAWGRPGASGNTIYF. CDR3 DNA sequence: TGTGCCTGGGGTCGCCCCGGGGCCTCTGGAAACACCATATATTTT.

This rearrangement joins TRBV5-4 to TRBJ1-1; TRBD1 matches 7 bases. CDR1 and CDR2 (germline): SGHNT, YYREEE (reference sequence). The ends lost 4 bases at V and 2 bases at J; junction bases unmatched: 8. There are 15 residues in the CDR3. CDR3 DNA sequence: TGTGCCAGCAGCCAGGGGACAGCCCTAAACACTGAAGCTTTCTTT. Its protein is CASSQGTALNTEAFF.

The genes are TRBV5-5 and TRBJ2-7; D is perhaps TRBD1 (6 bases). Germline values: CDR1 SGHKS, CDR2 YYEKEE (reference sequence). The CDR3 contains 16 residues. V was trimmed by 7 bases and J by 2 bases, leaving 22 bases between them. CDR3 coding DNA: TGTGCCAGCGGCAGGGGTAAAGTAAATTCCCCCTACGAGCAGTACTTC. Its protein is CASGRGKVNSPYEQYF.

A single count supports this clone. This rearrangement joins TRBV19 to TRBJ1-2; no clear D gene. Per the germline V gene, CDR1 is LNHDA and CDR2 is SQIVND (reference sequence). With 7 bases removed from V and 3 bases from J, the gap between germline ends came to 18 bases. CDR3 length equals 15 residues. The CDR3 here is CASIVSYGDDYGYTF. The CDR3 coding sequence is TGTGCCAGTATTGTCTCATACGGCGATGACTATGGCTACACCTTC.

The V and J genes are TRBV7-2 and TRBJ2-5; D perhaps matches TRBD2 (5 bases). CDR1 is SGHTA, CDR2 FQGNSA, per germline. The CDR3 runs to 14 residues. Trimming stripped 2 bases from V and 2 bases from J, with 9 bases between. CDR3 sequence reads: CASSLNSGQETQYF. The CDR3 region has the DNA TGTGCCAGCAGCTTAAATTCGGGGCAAGAGACCCAGTACTTC. The complete variable domain, with remaining parts taken from reference TRBV7-2 and TRBJ2-5, reads GAGVSQSPSNKVTEKGKDVELRCDPISGHTALYWYRQSLGQGLEFLIYFQGNSAPDKSGLPSDRFSAERTGGSVSTLTIQRTQQEDSAVYLCASSLNSGQETQYFGPGTRLLVL.

The chain is built from TRBV19 and TRBJ2-1; TRBD1 matches 8 bases. The CDR3 consists of 14 residues. V lost 4 bases and J lost 8; bases outside the gene matches: 7. CDR1 is LNHDA and CDR2 is SQIVND in the germline V gene (reference sequence). The CDR3 sequence: CASSRDRSVYEQFF. The CDR3 DNA follows: TGTGCCAGTAGTAGGGACAGGTCTGTCTATGAGCAGTTCTTC.

The chain has TRBV19 and TRBJ1-5; 7 bases fit TRBD1. Trimming removed 7 bases from V and 0 bases from J; junction bases left unmatched: 9. The germline gives CDR1 LNHDA, CDR2 SQIVND (reference sequence). The CDR3 spans 16 residues. The CDR3 loop is CASTRTGGYSNQPQHF. The CDR3 DNA is TGTGCCAGTACCCGGACAGGAGGTTATAGCAATCAGCCCCAGCATTTT.